These 16 T cell receptor beta chains were all obtained from the same sample, sequenced in a study of early T cells in non-severe SARS-CoV-2 infection. TCRdb reanalysed the 5' RACE reads using MiXCR and keeps one entry per CDR3 protein. The table lists fewer than 80,000 distinct CDR3 sequences, 12% of them singletons. Sequences were obtained from whole blood. The receptors shown here come from an adult who was a healthcare worker with PCR-confirmed SARS-CoV-2 infection or an uninfected control (not recorded which).

This clonotype occurred many times. The chain combines TRBV18 with TRBJ1-2; no clear D. This CDR3 has 13 amino acids. V gave up 2 bases and J gave up 4 bases, with 8 bases separating them. Germline V gene lookup returns CDR1 KGHSH and CDR2 LQKENI. The CDR3 DNA follows: TGTGCCAGCTCACCAGGCAGCCTCTATGGCTACACCTTC. Encoded protein: CASSPGSLYGYTF.

This clonotype was counted many times. This chain uses TRBV24-1 with TRBJ2-7, with D hard to call. V was cut by 12 bases and J by 3 bases, with 20 bases left in between. This CDR3 is built from 14 residues. CDR1 is KGHDR and CDR2 is SFDVKD in the germline V gene. The CDR3: CAPERLGYLYEQYF. CDR3 coding DNA: TGTGCCCCCGAACGCCTCGGCTACCTCTACGAGCAGTACTTC.

This clonotype was seen ten or more times. The chain has TRBV24-1 and TRBJ2-3, with TRBD2 matching 15 bases. The germline CDR1 and CDR2 sequences are KGHDR and SFDVKD. This CDR3 region has 17 residues. The V segment lost 3 bases and the J segment 5 bases; nucleotides outside the gene matches: 5. The CDR3, as DNA: TGTGCCACCAGTGATACGGGACTAGCGGGAGGAGGAGATACGCAGTATTTT. Encoded protein: CATSDTGLAGGGDTQYF.

This clonotype was recorded many times. The chain is built from TRBV25-1 and TRBJ2-1, with D perhaps assigned TRBD1 or TRBD2 (5 bases each). Between the trimmed V and J ends, which lost 3 bases and 4 bases, there was a span of 13 bases. This CDR3 is 15 amino acids long. Germline lookup yields CDR1 MGHDK and CDR2 SYGVNS. The CDR3 DNA sequence: TGTGCCAGCAGTGATATCGGGACCTATTACAATGAGCAGTTCTTC. It is translated as CASSDIGTYYNEQFF.

This clonotype has at least ten counts. The V gene is TRBV12-3 or TRBV12-4, the J gene TRBJ2-7, with a tentative D call TRBD2 (6 bases). V lost 6 bases, J lost 8 bases, and 23 bases lay in between. There are 15 residues in the CDR3. CDR3 sequence reads: CASSSPMTSKSKQYF. The CDR3 DNA reads TGTGCCAGCAGCTCCCCTATGACTAGTAAGTCCAAGCAGTACTTC.

This clonotype has a count of ten or more. The chain joins TRBV7-9 to TRBJ1-5; no clear D gene. V shed 1 base and J shed 6 bases, with 7 bases lying between them. The germline gives CDR1 SEHNR, CDR2 FQNEAQ (reference sequence). The CDR3 has 13 amino acids. CDR3: CASSLGGSQPQHF. CDR3 coding DNA: TGTGCCAGCAGCTTAGGGGGTAGTCAGCCCCAGCATTTT.

Only a few counts were recorded for this clonotype. V is TRBV29-1 and J is TRBJ2-3, with unresolved D. Germline CDR1 is SQVTM and CDR2 is ANQGSEA. V lost 5 bases, J lost 2 bases, and 11 bases lay in between. The CDR3 has 13 amino acids. The CDR3, as DNA: TGCAGCGTTACAAGACCCCTCACAGATACGCAGTATTTT. Protein sequence: CSVTRPLTDTQYF.

The chain employs TRBV11-2 and TRBJ2-1, with 9 bases identical to TRBD2. After removal of 4 bases from V and 7 bases from J, the junction contained 5 bases not matched to a gene. The germline V gene has CDR1 SGHAT and CDR2 FQNNGV. This CDR3 is built from 14 residues. The CDR3 coding sequence is TGTGCCAGCAGCTCTAGCGGGAATCGGAATGAGCAGTTCTTC. It encodes CASSSSGNRNEQFF.

This clonotype was seen at least ten times. The chain is built from TRBV7-8 and TRBJ2-5; possible D gene TRBD1, 5 bases. Per the germline V gene, CDR1 is SGHVS and CDR2 is FQNEAQ. The CDR3 consists of 16 residues. Trimming shortened V by 0 bases and J by 4 bases, and 15 bases separated the two germline ends. The CDR3 DNA sequence: TGTGCCAGCAGCTTAGCACGGCGACAGCCCTTAGAGACCCAGTACTTC. Residues: CASSLARRQPLETQYF.

In this sample, this clonotype turned up many times. In DNA form, the CDR3 reads TGCAGCGTCCACCTGGGCGGTCGCACCGGGGAGCTGTTTTTT. Protein: CSVHLGGRTGELFF. The gene calls are TRBV29-1 and TRBJ2-2; D is undetermined. The CDR3 has 14 amino acids. V shed 6 bases and J shed 4 bases, with 15 bases lying between them. The germline V gene has CDR1 SQVTM and CDR2 ANQGSEA.

The genes are TRBV7-8 and TRBJ2-1; tentative D call: TRBD2 (6 bases). Germline V gives CDR1 SGHVS, CDR2 FQNEAQ. The CDR3 has 17 residues. The V and J ends lost 8 bases and 3 bases respectively, with 23 bases between them. CDR3 loop: CASAPGVSGAVYNEQFF. The CDR3 DNA reads as TGTGCCAGCGCCCCGGGGGTTTCGGGAGCGGTCTACAATGAGCAGTTCTTC.

The sample holds many counts of this clonotype. V is TRBV6-6 and J is TRBJ1-3; the D is unclear. CDR3 size: 15 residues. V dropped 0 bases and J dropped 3 bases, with 9 bases sitting between them. CDR1 is MNHNY and CDR2 is SVGAGI in the germline V gene (reference sequence). The CDR3 sequence is CASSYSNAGGNTIYF. Written as DNA, the CDR3 is TGTGCCAGCAGTTACTCGAATGCTGGTGGAAACACCATATATTTT.

J is TRBJ2-1 and V is TRBV27; 7 positions agree with TRBD2. CDR1 is MNHEY and CDR2 is SMNVEV in the germline V gene (reference sequence). This CDR3 comprises 17 residues. J gave up 2 bases and V 5 bases, and 12 bases lay outside the gene matches. CDR3 sequence: CASSRLEGRAAYNEQFF. The CDR3 nucleotides are TGTGCCAGCAGTCGACTGGAGGGGAGGGCCGCCTACAATGAGCAGTTCTTC.

There are many counts of this clonotype. The chain has TRBV2 and TRBJ1-5; 9 bases map to TRBD1. Trimming took 6 bases from V and 9 from J; bases not matched to a gene: 6. The CDR3 totals 13 residues. Germline lookup yields CDR1 SNHLY and CDR2 FYNNEI. CDR3 nucleotide sequence: TGTGCCAGCAGCCCGGACAGGGGTCGGCCCCAGCATTTT. Its protein product is CASSPDRGRPQHF.

V is TRBV27 and J is TRBJ2-5; 8 bases agree with TRBD2. Germline assignment: CDR1 MNHEY and CDR2 SMNVEV (reference sequence). CDR3 length equals 16 residues. The V segment lost 4 bases and the J segment 5 bases; nucleotides outside the gene matches: 12. This CDR3 reads CASSSPRGSGAETQYF. CDR3 DNA sequence: TGTGCCAGCAGTTCCCCAAGGGGTAGCGGGGCCGAGACCCAGTACTTC.

This clonotype has at least ten counts. The J gene is TRBJ1-2, the V gene TRBV28; a possible D gene is TRBD1 (5 bases). The V and J ends lost 5 bases and 4 bases respectively, with 17 bases between them. The CDR3 has 15 residues. CDR1 and CDR2 (germline): MDHEN, SYDVKM. The CDR3 reads CASSPSRGVSYGYTF. CDR3 coding DNA: TGTGCCAGCAGTCCATCACGGGGGGTTAGCTATGGCTACACCTTC.